This is a list of T cell receptor beta chains from one sample in a study of shared clonotypes between healthy human individuals. Data came from immunoSEQ multiplex PCR; TCRdb stores just in-frame clones and leaves some out. Among 600,000 to 700,000 clones listed, less than 80% were seen once. Sequencing was done on a sample of memory CD4+ T cells sorted from blood. These TCRs come from a woman aged 25 to 39 in good health. Both conserved end residues are part of each CDR3. D genes are given only for firm matches. Not every row has a clone size; where given, it reads once, few, many or a size class.

clone size: -
V gene: TRBV18
J gene: TRBJ1-2
D gene: -
CDR3 DNA: TGTGCCAGCTCAGGAGACGGGGCCCTTCATGGCTACACCTTC
CDR3 protein: CASSGDGALHGYTF

clone size: -
V gene: TRBV11-3
J gene: TRBJ2-1
D gene: -
CDR3 DNA: TGTGCCAGCAGCACCGTTTGGGGAAATGAGCAGTTCTTC
CDR3 protein: CASSTVWGNEQFF

clone size: -
V gene: TRBV7-9
J gene: TRBJ2-5
D gene: -
CDR3 DNA: TGTGCCAGCACTCCCAGACTGGTCGGCCGGGAGACCCAGTACTTC
CDR3 protein: CASTPRLVGRETQYF

clone size: many
V gene: TRBV5-1
J gene: TRBJ1-5
D gene: TRBD1
CDR3 DNA: TGCGCCAGCAGCTTCGGGACAGGGGGTCAGCCCCAGCATTTT
CDR3 protein: CASSFGTGGQPQHF

clone size: -
V gene: TRBV11-2
J gene: TRBJ1-6
D gene: TRBD1
CDR3 DNA: TGTGCCAGCAGCTTCGACAGGGGGTACTCACCCCTCCACTTT
CDR3 protein: CASSFDRGYSPLHF

clone size: -
V gene: TRBV27
J gene: TRBJ2-7
D gene: -
CDR3 DNA: TGTGCCAGCAGTTCAGGCTGGAGCTCCTACGAGCAGTACTTC
CDR3 protein: CASSSGWSSYEQYF

clone size: -
V gene: TRBV9
J gene: TRBJ1-5
D gene: TRBD1
CDR3 DNA: TGTGCCAGCAGCGTGGGACAGGGGGGCAATCAGCCCCAGCATTTT
CDR3 protein: CASSVGQGGNQPQHF

clone size: -
V gene: TRBV11-2
J gene: TRBJ2-7
D gene: -
CDR3 DNA: TGTGCCAGCAGCTTGAGTGACTTCGCAGGAGAGCAGTACTTC
CDR3 protein: CASSLSDFAGEQYF

clone size: many
V gene: TRBV6-1
J gene: TRBJ1-4
D gene: -
CDR3 DNA: TGTGCCAGCAGTAGGGGAGGGGTTAATGAAAAACTGTTTTTT
CDR3 protein: CASSRGGVNEKLFF

clone size: -
V gene: TRBV9
J gene: TRBJ2-3
D gene: TRBD2
CDR3 DNA: TGTGCCAGCAGCGTAGGGCTAGCGGGAGTGTCAGATACGCAGTATTTT
CDR3 protein: CASSVGLAGVSDTQYF

clone size: few
V gene: TRBV9
J gene: TRBJ2-2
D gene: TRBD2
CDR3 DNA: TGTGCCAGCAGCGCCGGGACTAGCTGGACCGGGGAGCTGTTTTTT
CDR3 protein: CASSAGTSWTGELFF

clone size: few
V gene: TRBV11-2
J gene: TRBJ2-1
D gene: TRBD2
CDR3 DNA: TGTGCCAGCAGCTTAGATCTGGGGGGGTCCTACAATGAGCAGTTCTTC
CDR3 protein: CASSLDLGGSYNEQFF

clone size: -
V gene: TRBV30
J gene: TRBJ1-1
D gene: -
CDR3 DNA: TGTGCCTGGAGTTCGGAAGGGTACACTGAAGCTTTCTTT
CDR3 protein: CAWSSEGYTEAFF

clone size: once
V gene: TRBV7-2
J gene: TRBJ2-7
D gene: -
CDR3 DNA: TGTGCCAGCAGCTTAGCGGGAGTATCTAACGAGCAGTACTTC
CDR3 protein: CASSLAGVSNEQYF

clone size: once
V gene: TRBV5-4
J gene: TRBJ2-5
D gene: -
CDR3 DNA: TGTGCCAGCAGCCCGACAGCCGGGGCGGGGGAGACCCAGTACTTC
CDR3 protein: CASSPTAGAGETQYF

clone size: -
V gene: TRBV7-9
J gene: TRBJ1-4
D gene: -
CDR3 DNA: TGTGCCAGCAGCCAGGACAGTGGGGAAAAACTGTTTTTT
CDR3 protein: CASSQDSGEKLFF

clone size: -
V gene: TRBV7-6
J gene: TRBJ2-2
D gene: -
CDR3 DNA: TGTGCCAGCAGAGGAAACACCGGGGAGCTGTTTTTT
CDR3 protein: CASRGNTGELFF

clone size: -
V gene: TRBV7-2
J gene: TRBJ2-5
D gene: -
CDR3 DNA: TGTGCCAGCAGCTTAGGGGGGCAGCCCCAAGAGACCCAGTACTTC
CDR3 protein: CASSLGGQPQETQYF

clone size: -
V gene: TRBV4-2
J gene: TRBJ2-6
D gene: TRBD1
CDR3 DNA: TGTGCCAGCAGCCAAGCAGGGGGCGGTATAAGCGTCCTGACTTTC
CDR3 protein: CASSQAGGGISVLTF

clone size: -
V gene: TRBV7-3
J gene: TRBJ2-3
D gene: TRBD2
CDR3 DNA: TGTGCCAGCAGCTTACGGCGGGAGGGCCGTAACACAGATACGCAGTATTTT
CDR3 protein: CASSLRREGRNTDTQYF

clone size: few
V gene: TRBV19
J gene: TRBJ1-2
D gene: -
CDR3 DNA: TGTGCCACCACCCCCCAGGGACTGGGCTATGGCTACACCTTC
CDR3 protein: CATTPQGLGYGYTF

clone size: few
V gene: TRBV30
J gene: TRBJ1-2
D gene: -
CDR3 DNA: TGTGCCTGGAGTCCGGCCTCCAGTGGGTACACCTTC
CDR3 protein: CAWSPASSGYTF

clone size: once
V gene: TRBV5-1
J gene: TRBJ2-3
D gene: TRBD2
CDR3 DNA: TGCGCCAGCAGCTTACTAGCGGAGTCCGGGGATACGCAGTATTTT
CDR3 protein: CASSLLAESGDTQYF

clone size: once
V gene: TRBV4-2
J gene: TRBJ2-7
D gene: -
CDR3 DNA: TGTGCCAGCAGCCAAGTAACTAGGGCGCACGAGCAGTACTTC
CDR3 protein: CASSQVTRAHEQYF

clone size: -
V gene: TRBV5-1
J gene: TRBJ2-5
D gene: TRBD1
CDR3 DNA: TGCGCCAGCAGCTACGGACAGGGAGAGACCCAGTACTTC
CDR3 protein: CASSYGQGETQYF

clone size: -
V gene: TRBV6-6
J gene: TRBJ1-4
D gene: -
CDR3 DNA: TGTGCCAGCAGTTACTTCCGGACAGAGAATGAAAAACTGTTTTTT
CDR3 protein: CASSYFRTENEKLFF

clone size: -
V gene: TRBV19
J gene: TRBJ2-1
D gene: TRBD1
CDR3 DNA: TGTGCCAGTAGGATGGACAGGGGGACGGTAAATGAGCAGTTCTTC
CDR3 protein: CASRMDRGTVNEQFF

clone size: -
V gene: TRBV7-9
J gene: TRBJ1-5
D gene: -
CDR3 DNA: TGTGCCAGCAGCTCTGGGTGGGACAATCAGCCCCAGCATTTT
CDR3 protein: CASSSGWDNQPQHF

clone size: -
V gene: TRBV5-1
J gene: TRBJ2-5
D gene: TRBD2
CDR3 DNA: TGCGCCAGCAGCTTACTAGCGGAGAGCCAAGAGACCCAGTACTTC
CDR3 protein: CASSLLAESQETQYF

clone size: -
V gene: TRBV4-2
J gene: TRBJ1-5
D gene: -
CDR3 DNA: TGTGCCAGCAGCAACGGGATAACCATCAAGCCCCAGCATTTT
CDR3 protein: CASSNGITIKPQHF

clone size: -
V gene: TRBV9
J gene: TRBJ2-7
D gene: TRBD2
CDR3 DNA: TGTGCCAGCAGCACCCGTCCTAGCGGTCCCTACGAGCAGTACTTC
CDR3 protein: CASSTRPSGPYEQYF

clone size: -
V gene: TRBV15
J gene: TRBJ2-5
D gene: -
CDR3 DNA: TGTGCCACCAGCAGAGATGGTCGAGGGTTTGAAGAGGAGACCCAGTACTTC
CDR3 protein: CATSRDGRGFEEETQYF

clone size: -
V gene: TRBV28
J gene: TRBJ1-5
D gene: -
CDR3 DNA: TGTGCCAGCAGTTTACTAGGGAAGAGTCAGCCCCAGCATTTT
CDR3 protein: CASSLLGKSQPQHF

clone size: many
V gene: TRBV1
J gene: TRBJ2-1
D gene: -
CDR3 DNA: TGCACCAGCAGCCTTGGACAAAATATGAGCGTGGCTTTGGATGAGCAGTTCTTC
CDR3 protein: CTSSLGQNMSVALDEQFF

clone size: few
V gene: TRBV6-5
J gene: TRBJ1-1
D gene: -
CDR3 DNA: TGTGCCAGCAGTTACTGGGGTACAGGAGCCACTGAAGCTTTCTTT
CDR3 protein: CASSYWGTGATEAFF

clone size: -
V gene: TRBV5-1
J gene: TRBJ2-2
D gene: -
CDR3 DNA: TGCGCCAGCAGCTTAACCAGTTCCACCGGGGAGCTGTTTTTT
CDR3 protein: CASSLTSSTGELFF

clone size: few
V gene: TRBV5-4
J gene: TRBJ2-2
D gene: TRBD2
CDR3 DNA: TGTGCCAGCAGCTTGGTAGCGGGACTGCGGACCGGGGAGCTGTTTTTT
CDR3 protein: CASSLVAGLRTGELFF

clone size: -
V gene: TRBV5-4
J gene: TRBJ2-3
D gene: -
CDR3 DNA: TGTGCCAGCAGCCCTGGCACAGATACGCAGTATTTT
CDR3 protein: CASSPGTDTQYF

clone size: -
V gene: TRBV11-2
J gene: TRBJ2-5
D gene: -
CDR3 DNA: TGTGCCACCAGAAACCAGGGAGGCGAGACCCAGTACTTC
CDR3 protein: CATRNQGGETQYF

clone size: -
V gene: TRBV6-6
J gene: TRBJ1-5
D gene: -
CDR3 DNA: TGTGCCAGCAGTCGCACAACTCAGGGAAGCAATCAGCCCCAGCATTTT
CDR3 protein: CASSRTTQGSNQPQHF

clone size: once
V gene: TRBV11-3
J gene: TRBJ2-3
D gene: -
CDR3 DNA: TGTGCCAGCAGTCTGAAGGGCAGGGAGACAGATACGCAGTATTTT
CDR3 protein: CASSLKGRETDTQYF

clone size: -
V gene: TRBV7-6
J gene: TRBJ2-5
D gene: TRBD1
CDR3 DNA: TGTGCCAGCAGCTCAAGGACAGGACGAGAGACCCAGTACTTC
CDR3 protein: CASSSRTGRETQYF

clone size: few
V gene: TRBV30
J gene: TRBJ2-5
D gene: -
CDR3 DNA: TGTGCCTGGAGTGAAGCCCTACCTCGGTCCCCGTACCAAGAGACCCAGTACTTC
CDR3 protein: CAWSEALPRSPYQETQYF

clone size: -
V gene: TRBV7-2
J gene: TRBJ2-1
D gene: TRBD2
CDR3 DNA: TGTGCCAGCAGCTTAGTGGCGCTAGCGGGGTACAATGAGCAGTTCTTC
CDR3 protein: CASSLVALAGYNEQFF

clone size: few
V gene: TRBV11-1
J gene: TRBJ2-7
D gene: TRBD2
CDR3 DNA: TGTGCCAGCAGTTCTCAGCGGGACTCCTACGAGCAGTACTTC
CDR3 protein: CASSSQRDSYEQYF

clone size: -
V gene: TRBV5-1
J gene: TRBJ1-3
D gene: -
CDR3 DNA: TGCGCCAGCAGCTTGGGCAGCTCTGGAAACACCATATATTTT
CDR3 protein: CASSLGSSGNTIYF

clone size: -
V gene: TRBV5-1
J gene: TRBJ1-5
D gene: -
CDR3 DNA: TGCGCCAGCAGCTTGGGGGCAGAAAATCAGCCCCAGCATTTT
CDR3 protein: CASSLGAENQPQHF

clone size: -
V gene: TRBV30
J gene: TRBJ2-1
D gene: -
CDR3 DNA: TGTGCCTGGAGAGCAGGGTTGTCCTACAATGAGCAGTTCTTC
CDR3 protein: CAWRAGLSYNEQFF

clone size: -
V gene: TRBV6-5
J gene: TRBJ2-2
D gene: -
CDR3 DNA: TGTGCCAGCAAGCGTTTGAACACCGGGGAGCTGTTTTTT
CDR3 protein: CASKRLNTGELFF

clone size: few
V gene: TRBV19
J gene: TRBJ2-2
D gene: -
CDR3 DNA: TGTGCCAGTAGTGCCAGGGGAACCGGGGAGCTGTTTTTT
CDR3 protein: CASSARGTGELFF

clone size: -
V gene: TRBV15
J gene: TRBJ1-2
D gene: -
CDR3 DNA: TGTGCCACCAGCAGAGCGGGGGCACGTCCCTATGGCTACACCTTC
CDR3 protein: CATSRAGARPYGYTF

clone size: many
V gene: TRBV7-8
J gene: TRBJ1-3
D gene: -
CDR3 DNA: TGTGCCAGCAGCTTAGATATTTCTGGAAACACCATATATTTT
CDR3 protein: CASSLDISGNTIYF